Below, 22 T cell receptor beta chains from the same sample are listed, as sequenced in a study of blood T cell repertoires in COVID-19. Assay: immunoSEQ multiplex PCR; the TCRdb copy retains only in-frame clones and omits some. The table records 25,000 to 40,000 clones, roughly 84% of them present only once. The sample was peripheral blood. These receptors were collected from a man between 60 and 75 years old with active COVID-19.

This clone was recorded a few times. A far larger clone is one nucleotide away, so this likely arose from a read error. This specimen includes other DNA sequences encoding the same CDR3. This chain connects TRBV4-3 to TRBJ1-3, with D possibly being TRBD1 (6 bases). CDR3 size: 17 residues. Germline V gives CDR1 LGHNA, CDR2 YSLEER. The DNA of the CDR3 is TGCGCCAGCTGCCAGCGATGGGGGGGGCGACCTGGAAACACCATATATTTT. Its protein product is CASCQRWGGRPGNTIYF.

The chain couples TRBV19 to TRBJ1-1, with a possible D match to TRBD1 (6 bases). V was pared by 4 bases and J by 4 bases, with 13 bases between. Germline V lookup: CDR1 LNHDA, CDR2 SQIVND (reference sequence). This CDR3 is built from 14 residues. CDR3 DNA sequence: TGTGCCAGTAGTACAGCAGGGGTGGGCACTGAAGCTTTCTTT. This gives the protein CASSTAGVGTEAFF.

This chain joins TRBV12-3 or TRBV12-4 and TRBJ1-3; D gene uncertain. The CDR3 covers 11 residues. V lost 6 bases and J lost 5, with 5 bases in between. In DNA form, the CDR3 reads TGTGCCAGCAGCTCCCGAAACACCATATATTTT. Its translation: CASSSRNTIYF.

In nucleotides, the CDR3 is TGTGCCAGCAGCCAAGGGGGCCTGTGGGTCGGTAATTCACCCCTCCACTTT. It yields the protein CASSQGGLWVGNSPLHF. The rearrangement links TRBV7-2 to TRBJ1-6, with 7 bases that match TRBD1. CDR1 is SGHTA and CDR2 is FQGNSA in the germline V gene. V lost 5 bases and J lost 6; bases outside the gene matches: 13. This CDR3 region has 17 residues. Filled out from reference TRBV7-2 and TRBJ1-6, the complete variable domain reads GAGVSQSPSNKVTEKGKDVELRCDPISGHTALYWYRQSLGQGLEFLIYFQGNSAPDKSGLPSDRFSAERTGGSVSTLTIQRTQQEDSAVYLCASSQGGLWVGNSPLHFGNGTRLTVT.

The V gene is TRBV7-3, the J gene TRBJ1-1; no definite D call. V was pared by 1 base and J by 0 bases, with 6 bases between. Germline V gene data show CDR1 as SGHTA and CDR2 as FQGTGA. The CDR3 covers 14 residues. The CDR3 nucleotides are TGTGCCAGCAGCTTAAACAGTTTGAACACTGAAGCTTTCTTT. It yields the protein CASSLNSLNTEAFF.

The rearrangement uses TRBV28 and TRBJ1-4; TRBD1 aligns across 8 bases. The CDR3 has 16 amino acids. Germline V gene data show CDR1 as MDHEN and CDR2 as SYDVKM. Trimming cost V 7 bases and J 4 bases; bases outside gene matches: 11. Written as DNA, the CDR3 is TGTGCCAGCAACTCCTACCGACAGGGGTTTAATGAAAAACTGTTTTTT. Protein product: CASNSYRQGFNEKLFF.

J is TRBJ2-4 and V is TRBV3-1 (or the pseudogene TRBV3-2); TRBD2 matches 10 bases. The germline CDR1 and CDR2 sequences are LGHDT and YNNKEL (reference sequence). The J segment lost 7 bases and the V segment lost 2 bases, leaving 17 bases of the junction unmatched. The CDR3 has 19 amino acids. The DNA of the CDR3 is TGTGCCAGCAGCCAAACTGAATCCAGGACTAGCGGCCGAGGGAACATTCAGTACTTC. It is translated as CASSQTESRTSGRGNIQYF.

J is TRBJ2-7 and V is TRBV7-9; maybe TRBD2 (5 bases). Germline CDR1 is SEHNR and CDR2 is FQNEAQ (reference sequence). This CDR3 is built from 14 residues. V was trimmed by 5 bases and J by 6 bases, leaving 17 bases between them. The CDR3 sequence is CASSRGQYPGEQYF. The CDR3 DNA sequence: TGTGCCAGCAGCCGAGGGCAATATCCGGGCGAGCAGTACTTC.

The V call is TRBV7-2, the J call TRBJ2-1; 8 bases fit TRBD1. V lost 7 bases to trimming and J lost 0 bases; unmatched junction nucleotides: 8. This CDR3 region has 16 residues. The V gene's germline CDR1 is SGHTA and CDR2 FQGNSA. CDR3 protein: CASIATGASSYNEQFF. CDR3 sequence (DNA): TGTGCCAGCATCGCGACAGGGGCCAGCTCCTACAATGAGCAGTTCTTC.

The CDR3 protein is CASSQDPGRLGHNEQFF. CDR3 sequence (DNA): TGTGCCAGCAGCCAAGATCCGGGGAGGTTGGGCCACAATGAGCAGTTCTTC. The chain carries TRBV14 and TRBJ2-1; TRBD2 might be the D (6 bases). CDR3 size: 17 residues. Per the germline V gene, CDR1 is SGHDN and CDR2 is FVKESK. V was cut by 0 bases and J by 5 bases, with 17 bases left in between.

The table lists this clone with a count of one. J is TRBJ2-3 and V is TRBV15; 8 bases agree with TRBD2. From germline, CDR1 is LNHNV and CDR2 YYDKDF (reference sequence). Trimming at V came to 2 bases and at J to 1 base, leaving 8 bases not matched to a gene. This CDR3 comprises 17 residues. For the CDR3, the DNA is TGTGCCACCAGCAGAAGAGGGCGGGGGGACCGCACAGATACGCAGTATTTT. Its translation is CATSRRGRGDRTDTQYF.

V gene TRBV14 combines with J gene TRBJ1-6; no clear D. Germline CDR1 is SGHDN and CDR2 is FVKESK. The CDR3 extends over 11 amino acids. Trimming removed 8 bases from V and 7 bases from J, with 6 bases in between. CDR3 residues: CASVSNSPLHF. The CDR3 DNA is TGTGCCAGCGTCTCGAATTCACCCCTCCACTTT.

V gene TRBV10-1 combines with J gene TRBJ2-5; the match to TRBD2 covers 12 bases. The CDR3 runs to 18 residues. V gave up 6 bases and J gave up 1 base; unmatched junction bases: 12. Germline loops: CDR1 WNHNN, CDR2 SYGVQD (reference sequence). The CDR3 loop is CASSPSGLAGFSQETQYF. The CDR3 bases are TGCGCCAGCAGCCCCAGCGGACTAGCGGGGTTCTCCCAAGAGACCCAGTACTTC.

This clone was counted a single time. V gene TRBV19 combines with J gene TRBJ2-1, with D uncertain. Trimming stripped 0 bases from V and 1 base from J, with 7 bases between. Germline V gene lookup returns CDR1 LNHDA and CDR2 SQIVND (reference sequence). The CDR3 has 15 residues. Here the CDR3 DNA reads TGTGCCAGTAGTATAGAACAGTTTTCCTACAATGAGCAGTTCTTC. Residues: CASSIEQFSYNEQFF.

This chain connects TRBV9 to TRBJ2-1, with TRBD1 as a possible D gene (5 bases). V lost 0 bases and J 5 bases, leaving 12 bases between the germline ends. The CDR3 consists of 15 residues. Germline CDR1 SGDLS, CDR2 YYNGEE. CDR3 region: CASSVEGAAHNEQFF. DNA of the CDR3: TGTGCCAGCAGCGTAGAAGGGGCGGCTCACAATGAGCAGTTCTTC.

The CDR3 spells CSVPGGVMGTQYF. The CDR3 DNA reads as TGCAGCGTCCCCGGGGGGGTAATGGGTACGCAGTATTTT. V is TRBV29-1 and J is TRBJ2-3; 8 bases are a match to TRBD2. This CDR3 spans 13 amino acids. Germline values: CDR1 SQVTM, CDR2 ANQGSEA. J was trimmed by 8 bases and V by 6 bases; bases with no gene match: 10.

This chain connects TRBV19 to TRBJ2-3, with TRBD2 matching 9 bases. V lost 3 bases to trimming and J lost 6 bases; unmatched junction nucleotides: 7. This CDR3 has 15 amino acids. The germline gives CDR1 LNHDA, CDR2 SQIVND (reference sequence). The CDR3 loop reads CASSIRREGWDTQYF. CDR3 coding DNA: TGTGCCAGTAGTATCCGGCGGGAGGGCTGGGATACGCAGTATTTT.

This chain joins TRBV15 and TRBJ1-4; D ambiguous. The V end was cut by 1 base, the J end by 6 bases, with 9 bases between. The germline V gene encodes CDR1 LNHNV and CDR2 YYDKDF (reference sequence). This CDR3 comprises 14 residues. The CDR3 DNA follows: TGTGCCACCAGCAGAGTCGCAACGGATGAAAAACTGTTTTTT. It yields the protein CATSRVATDEKLFF. The variable domain in full, with the rest retrieved from reference TRBV15 and TRBJ1-4, is DAMVIQNPRYQVTQFGKPVTLSCSQTLNHNVMYWYQQKSSQAPKLLFHYYDKDFNNEADTPDNFQSRRPNTSFCFLDIRSPGLGDTAMYLCATSRVATDEKLFFGSGTQLSVL.

The chain combines TRBV7-9 with TRBJ2-5, with 14 bases matching TRBD2. The ends lost 6 bases at V and 5 bases at J; junction bases unmatched: 11. CDR1 is SEHNR, CDR2 FQNEAQ, per germline (reference sequence). The length of the CDR3 is 17 residues. The CDR3 nucleotides are TGTGCCAGCAGACCGGGGACTAGCGGGGGTATCGGCGAGACCCAGTACTTC. This sequence encodes CASRPGTSGGIGETQYF. Full variable domain (missing parts from reference TRBV7-9 and TRBJ2-5): DTGVSQNPRHKITKRGQNVTFRCDPISEHNRLYWYRQTLGQGPEFLTYFQNEAQLEKSRLLSDRFSAERPKGSFSTLEIQRTEQGDSAMYLCASRPGTSGGIGETQYFGPGTRLLVL.

The chain has TRBV24-1 and TRBJ2-1; 9 bases are shared with TRBD1. The ends lost 4 bases at V and 8 bases at J; junction bases unmatched: 11. Germline assignment: CDR1 KGHDR and CDR2 SFDVKD. The CDR3 sequence is 16 residues long. The CDR3 reads CATSDTTGGLGDEQFF. CDR3 nucleotides: TGTGCCACCAGTGACACGACAGGGGGGCTTGGGGATGAGCAGTTCTTC.

The chain couples TRBV10-3 to TRBJ2-3, with TRBD2 matching over 8 bases. This CDR3 has 17 residues. Germline trimming cut 2 bases from V and 2 bases from J; bases unmatched to any gene: 9. From germline, CDR1 is ENHRY and CDR2 SYGVKD. In nucleotides, the CDR3 is TGTGCCATCAGTGAGGGTGGTAGCGGGGCATTCACAGATACGCAGTATTTT. This encodes CAISEGGSGAFTDTQYF.

V is TRBV5-1 and J is TRBJ2-2; tentative D call: TRBD1 (6 bases). V was shortened by 5 bases and J by 1 base, with 12 bases between the two germline ends. Germline values: CDR1 SGHRS, CDR2 YFSETQ. CDR3 size: 15 residues. This CDR3 is CASRLQQGNTGELFF. The DNA of the CDR3 is TGCGCCAGCAGGCTCCAACAGGGGAACACCGGGGAGCTGTTTTTT.